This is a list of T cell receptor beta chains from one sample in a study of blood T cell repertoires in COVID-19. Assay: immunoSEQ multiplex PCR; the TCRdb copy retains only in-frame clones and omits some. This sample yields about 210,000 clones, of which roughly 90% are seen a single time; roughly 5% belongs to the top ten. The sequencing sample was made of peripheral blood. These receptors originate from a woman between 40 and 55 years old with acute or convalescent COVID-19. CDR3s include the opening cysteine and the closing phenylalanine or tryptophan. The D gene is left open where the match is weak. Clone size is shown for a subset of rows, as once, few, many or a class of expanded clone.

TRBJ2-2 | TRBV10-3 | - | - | TGTGCCATCAGAGAACAACCGAACACCGGGGAGCTGTTTTTT | CAIREQPNTGELFF
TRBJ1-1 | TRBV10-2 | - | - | TGCGCCAGCAGAGCACAGGAAAACACTGAAGCTTTCTTT | CASRAQENTEAFF
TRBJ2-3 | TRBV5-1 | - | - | TGCGCCAGCAGCCGCCGGACAGTCACAGATACGCAGTATTTT | CASSRRTVTDTQYF
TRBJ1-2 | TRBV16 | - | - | TGTGCCAGCAGCCAGGGCCTGGGCCTAACCCACTATGGCTACACCTTC | CASSQGLGLTHYGYTF
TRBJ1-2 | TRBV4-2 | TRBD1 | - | TGTGCCAGCAGCGAGGACAGGGTATCTGGCTACACCTTC | CASSEDRVSGYTF
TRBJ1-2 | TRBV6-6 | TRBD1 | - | TGTGCCAGCAGTACGGACAGGTTTAACTATGGCTACACCTTC | CASSTDRFNYGYTF
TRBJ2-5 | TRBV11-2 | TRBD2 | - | TGTGCCAGCAGCCCCAGCGGGGGGGTTATGGAGACCCAGTACTTC | CASSPSGGVMETQYF
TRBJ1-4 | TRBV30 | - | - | TGTGCCTGGAGTATGGTGGCGGGAAAACTGTTTTTT | CAWSMVAGKLFF
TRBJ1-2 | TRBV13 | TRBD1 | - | TGTGCCAGCAGCTTAGGCCGAAGACAGGGATATGGCTACACCTTC | CASSLGRRQGYGYTF
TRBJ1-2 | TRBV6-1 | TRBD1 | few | TGTGCCAGCAGTGAATCGGGACAGAGCTATGGCTACACCTTC | CASSESGQSYGYTF
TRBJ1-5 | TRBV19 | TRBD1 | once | TGTGCCAGTACCAAGACAGGGGATAGCAATCAGCCCCAGCATTTT | CASTKTGDSNQPQHF
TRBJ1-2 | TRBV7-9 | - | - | TGTGCCAGCACCGTGGGCGTGGTGGGTCACTATGGCTACACCTTC | CASTVGVVGHYGYTF
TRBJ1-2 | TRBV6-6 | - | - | TGTGCCAGCAGTCCTCAAACAGGGACCCTTAACTATGGCTACACCTTC | CASSPQTGTLNYGYTF
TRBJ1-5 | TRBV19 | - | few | TGTGCCAGTAGTCCCACCCCTCGGGGGGGGCAGCCCCAGCATTTT | CASSPTPRGGQPQHF
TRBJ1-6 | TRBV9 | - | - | TGTGCCAGCAGCGTAATGGGAGGTCCCCTCCACTTT | CASSVMGGPLHF
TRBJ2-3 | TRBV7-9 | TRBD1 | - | TGTGCCAGCAGCTACAGGGACAGCCTTACTAGCACAGATACGCAGTATTTT | CASSYRDSLTSTDTQYF
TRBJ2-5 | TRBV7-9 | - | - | TGTGCCAGCAGTCCCCGTCAGGGGGGCGAGACCCAGTACTTC | CASSPRQGGETQYF
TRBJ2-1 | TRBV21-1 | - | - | TGTGCCAGCAGCCCCCAGGCAGGGGGCCGAGCTCACCGTTACAATGAGCAGTTCTTC | CASSPQAGGRAHRYNEQFF
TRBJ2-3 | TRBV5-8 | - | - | TGTGCCAGCAGCTTGGGACAGAACACAGATACGCAGTATTTT | CASSLGQNTDTQYF
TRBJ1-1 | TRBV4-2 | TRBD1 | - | TGTGCCAGCAGCCAAGTTTTTGGAGGGGGCCAAACTGAAGCTTTCTTT | CASSQVFGGGQTEAFF
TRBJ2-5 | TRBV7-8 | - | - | TGTGCCAGCAGCTTCGGAGGAGGGCTGGGGGAGACCCAGTACTTC | CASSFGGGLGETQYF
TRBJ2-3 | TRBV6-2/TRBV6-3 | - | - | TGTGCCAGCAGCTCATTTACGCAGTATTTT | CASSSFTQYF
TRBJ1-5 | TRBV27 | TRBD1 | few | TGTGCCAGCAGTTCGCCGGGACAGGGGAATCAGCCCCAGCATTTT | CASSSPGQGNQPQHF
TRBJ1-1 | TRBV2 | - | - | TGTGCCAGCAGTGAGAAGAGGACTGAAGCTTTCTTT | CASSEKRTEAFF
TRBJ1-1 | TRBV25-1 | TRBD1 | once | TGTGCCAGCAAGTTGGAACACAGGGGGACTGAAGCTTTCTTT | CASKLEHRGTEAFF
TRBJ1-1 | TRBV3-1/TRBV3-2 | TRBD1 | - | TGTGCCAGCAGCAAAACAACCGGGACAGGGGGCTTGACTGAAGCTTTCTTT | CASSKTTGTGGLTEAFF
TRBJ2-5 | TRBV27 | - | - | TGTGCCAGCAGTTCAATCCCTCGACTACGGGAGTACTTC | CASSSIPRLREYF
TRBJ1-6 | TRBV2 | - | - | TGTGCCAGCCAAACACAGAGCTCCTATAATTCACCCCTCCACTTT | CASQTQSSYNSPLHF
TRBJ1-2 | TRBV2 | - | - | TGTGCCAGCAGTGAGGGAGGGGGAGTAACCTATGGCTACACCTTC | CASSEGGGVTYGYTF
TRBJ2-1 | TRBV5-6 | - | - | TGTGCCAGCAGCTTGGGGATGGGGGCCAATGAGCAGTTCTTC | CASSLGMGANEQFF
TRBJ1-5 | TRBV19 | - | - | TGTGCCAGTAGTATCGGGCTCGGGGATCAGCCCCAGCATTTT | CASSIGLGDQPQHF
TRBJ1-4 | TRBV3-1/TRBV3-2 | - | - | TGTGCCAGCAGCCAAGATAAGGCGGGGGGTGAAAAACTGTTTTTT | CASSQDKAGGEKLFF
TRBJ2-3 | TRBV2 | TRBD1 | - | TGTGCCAGCACTCAGGGGGTTACGCAGTATTTT | CASTQGVTQYF
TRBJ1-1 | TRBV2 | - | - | TGTGCCAGCAGCCCGGGGGGAGTGACTGAAGCTTTCTTT | CASSPGGVTEAFF
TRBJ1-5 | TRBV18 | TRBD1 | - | TGTGCCAGCTCACCACAGGGGGCTAGCAATCAGCCCCAGCATTTT | CASSPQGASNQPQHF
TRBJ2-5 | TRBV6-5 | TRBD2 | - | TGTGCCAGCAGTTTTGGAAATCGGGGGGTCGCGGAGACCCAGTACTTC | CASSFGNRGVAETQYF
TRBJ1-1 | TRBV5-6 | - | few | TGTGCCAGCAGCTTAAATCTTCGGAACACTGAAGCTTTCTTT | CASSLNLRNTEAFF
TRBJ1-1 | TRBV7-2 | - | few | TGTGCCAGCAGCTTCCATAACCGAGGGACTGAAGCTTTCTTT | CASSFHNRGTEAFF
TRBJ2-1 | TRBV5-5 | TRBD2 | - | TGTGCCAGCAGCTTGGAATTAGCGGGGGCTGGAGTCAATGAGCAGTTCTTC | CASSLELAGAGVNEQFF
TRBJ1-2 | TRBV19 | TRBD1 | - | TGTGCCAGTAACAGGGACAGGGGGAACTATGGCTACACCTTC | CASNRDRGNYGYTF
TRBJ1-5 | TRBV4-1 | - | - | TGCGCCAGCAGCCAAGATCCGGGGAGGCCGCTAGGGAATCAGCCCCAGCATTTT | CASSQDPGRPLGNQPQHF
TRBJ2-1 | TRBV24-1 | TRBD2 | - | TGTGCCGCCCGAAGCGGGAAGGCGAAGTACAATGAGCAGTTCTTC | CAARSGKAKYNEQFF
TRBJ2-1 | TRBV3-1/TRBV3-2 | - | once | TGTGCCAGCAGCCAAGCATGGAGGAACGCTTACAATGAGCAGTTCTTC | CASSQAWRNAYNEQFF
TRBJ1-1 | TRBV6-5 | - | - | TGTGCCAGCAACCAGGTAGTGGGAGCTTTCTTT | CASNQVVGAFF
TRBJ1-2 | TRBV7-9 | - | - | TGTGCCAGCAGCTTATCGGGGTTCGGGGGAGGCTACACCTTC | CASSLSGFGGGYTF
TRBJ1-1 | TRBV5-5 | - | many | TGTGCCAGCCTGAGGGAGGGAGAAGCTTTCTTT | CASLREGEAFF
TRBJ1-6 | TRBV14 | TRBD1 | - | TGTGCCAGCAGCCAAGGACAGGGCTTTAATTCACCCCTCCACTTT | CASSQGQGFNSPLHF
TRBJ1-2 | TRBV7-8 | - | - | TGTGCCAGCAGCCACCCGGGACAACGGTACCATGGCTACACCTTC | CASSHPGQRYHGYTF
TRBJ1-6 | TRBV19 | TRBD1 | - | TGTGCCAGTAGTTCAGGACAGGGGGTTTTTTCACCCCTCCACTTT | CASSSGQGVFSPLHF
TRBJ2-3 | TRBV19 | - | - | TGTGCCAGTAGCCGTTGGCCGCCCCCCGATACGCAGTATTTT | CASSRWPPPDTQYF
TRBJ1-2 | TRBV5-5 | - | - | TGTGCCAGCAGCCCATGGGAGGCTAACTATGGCTACACCTTC | CASSPWEANYGYTF
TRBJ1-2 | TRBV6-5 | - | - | TGTGCCAGCAGAGTAGTCTATGGCTACACCTTC | CASRVVYGYTF
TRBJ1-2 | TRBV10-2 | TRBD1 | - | TGCGCCAGCAGTTACAGGGGACACTATGGCTACACCTTC | CASSYRGHYGYTF